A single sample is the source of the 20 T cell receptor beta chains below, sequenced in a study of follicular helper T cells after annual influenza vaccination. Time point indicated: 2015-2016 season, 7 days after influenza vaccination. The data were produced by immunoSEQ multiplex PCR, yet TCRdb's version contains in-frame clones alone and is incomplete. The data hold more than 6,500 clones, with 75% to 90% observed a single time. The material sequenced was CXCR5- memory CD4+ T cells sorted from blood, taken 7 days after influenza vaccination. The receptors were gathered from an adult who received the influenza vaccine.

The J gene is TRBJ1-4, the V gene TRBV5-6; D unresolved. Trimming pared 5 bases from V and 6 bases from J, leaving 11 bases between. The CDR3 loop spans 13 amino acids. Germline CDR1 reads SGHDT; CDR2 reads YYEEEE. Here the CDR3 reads CASSLRVHEKLFF. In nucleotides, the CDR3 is TGTGCCAGCAGTTTGAGGGTTCATGAAAAACTGTTTTTT.

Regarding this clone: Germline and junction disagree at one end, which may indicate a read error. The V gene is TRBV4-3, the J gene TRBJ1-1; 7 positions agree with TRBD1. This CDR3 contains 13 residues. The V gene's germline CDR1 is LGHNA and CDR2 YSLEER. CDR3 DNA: TGCGCCAGCAGCCAAGATATTCAGGGGGACGCCGTCTTT. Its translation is CASSQDIQGDAVF.

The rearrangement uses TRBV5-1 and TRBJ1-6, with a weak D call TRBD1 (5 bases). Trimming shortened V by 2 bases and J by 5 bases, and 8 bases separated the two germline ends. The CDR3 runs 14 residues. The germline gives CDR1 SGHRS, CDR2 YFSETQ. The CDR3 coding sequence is TGCGCCAGCAGCTTCGGGGACCATAATTCACCCCTCCACTTT. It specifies CASSFGDHNSPLHF.

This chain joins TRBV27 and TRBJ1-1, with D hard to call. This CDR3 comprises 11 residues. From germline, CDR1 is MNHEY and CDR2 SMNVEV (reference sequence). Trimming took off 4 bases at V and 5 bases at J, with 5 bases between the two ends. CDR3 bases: TGTGCCAGCAGTTCACGAACTGAAGCTTTCTTT. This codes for CASSSRTEAFF.

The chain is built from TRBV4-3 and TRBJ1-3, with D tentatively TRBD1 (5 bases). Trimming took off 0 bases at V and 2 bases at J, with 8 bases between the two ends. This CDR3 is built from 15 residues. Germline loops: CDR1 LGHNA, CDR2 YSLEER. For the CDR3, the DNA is TGCGCCAGCAGCCAAGATAGACAGCCTGGAAACACCATATATTTT. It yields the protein CASSQDRQPGNTIYF.

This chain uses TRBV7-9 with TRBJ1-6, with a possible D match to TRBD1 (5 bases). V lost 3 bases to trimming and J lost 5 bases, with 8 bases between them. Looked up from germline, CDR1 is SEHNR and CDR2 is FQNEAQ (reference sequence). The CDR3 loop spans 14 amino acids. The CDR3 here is CASSLQGDNSPLHF. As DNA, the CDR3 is TGTGCCAGCAGCTTGCAGGGCGATAATTCACCCCTCCACTTT.

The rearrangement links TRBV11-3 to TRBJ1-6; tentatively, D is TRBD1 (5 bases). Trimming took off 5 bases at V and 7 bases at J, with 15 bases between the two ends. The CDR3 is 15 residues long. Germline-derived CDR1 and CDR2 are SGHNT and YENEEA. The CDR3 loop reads CASSPGSGSNSPLHF. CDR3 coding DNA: TGTGCCAGCAGCCCAGGGTCGGGGTCAAATTCACCCCTCCACTTT. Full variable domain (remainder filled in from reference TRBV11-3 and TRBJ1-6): EAGVVQSPRYKIIEKKQPVAFWCNPISGHNTLYWYLQNLGQGPELLIRYENEEAVDDSQLPKDRFSAERLKGVDSTLKIQPAELGDSAVYLCASSPGSGSNSPLHFGNGTRLTVT.

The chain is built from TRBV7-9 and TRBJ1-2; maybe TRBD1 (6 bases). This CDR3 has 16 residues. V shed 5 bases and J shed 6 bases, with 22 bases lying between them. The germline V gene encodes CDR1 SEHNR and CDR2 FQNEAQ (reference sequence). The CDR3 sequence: CASSPHDLTRGHGYTF. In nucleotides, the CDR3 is TGTGCCAGCAGCCCCCACGATTTAACCAGGGGACATGGCTACACCTTC.

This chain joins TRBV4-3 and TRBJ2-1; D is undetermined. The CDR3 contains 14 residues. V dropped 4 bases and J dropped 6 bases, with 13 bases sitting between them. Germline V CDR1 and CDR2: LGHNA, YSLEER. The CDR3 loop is CASSPWQESNEQFF. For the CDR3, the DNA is TGCGCCAGCAGCCCGTGGCAGGAAAGCAATGAGCAGTTCTTC.

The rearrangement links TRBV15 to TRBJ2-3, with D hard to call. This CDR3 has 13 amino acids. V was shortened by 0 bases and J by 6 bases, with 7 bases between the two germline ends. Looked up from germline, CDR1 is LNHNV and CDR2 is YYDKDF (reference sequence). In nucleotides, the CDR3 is TGTGCCACCAGCAGAGATCGAGGCGATACGCAGTATTTT. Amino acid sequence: CATSRDRGDTQYF.

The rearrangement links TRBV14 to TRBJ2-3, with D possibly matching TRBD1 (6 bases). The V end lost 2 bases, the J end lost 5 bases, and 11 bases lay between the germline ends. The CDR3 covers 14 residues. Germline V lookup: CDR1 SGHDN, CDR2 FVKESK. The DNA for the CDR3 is TGTGCCAGCAGCCAACGGCAGGGGTTAGATACGCAGTATTTT. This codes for CASSQRQGLDTQYF. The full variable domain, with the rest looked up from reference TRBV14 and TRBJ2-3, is EAGVTQFPSHSVIEKGQTVTLRCDPISGHDNLYWYRRVMGKEIKFLLHFVKESKQDESGMPNNRFLAERTGGTYSTLKVQPAELEDSGVYFCASSQRQGLDTQYFGPGTRLTVL.

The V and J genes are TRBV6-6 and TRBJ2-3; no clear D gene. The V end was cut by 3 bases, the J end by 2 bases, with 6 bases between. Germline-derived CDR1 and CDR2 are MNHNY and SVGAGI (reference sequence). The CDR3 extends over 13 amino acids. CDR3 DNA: TGTGCCAGCAGTTATCGGGCCACAGATACGCAGTATTTT. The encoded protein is CASSYRATDTQYF.

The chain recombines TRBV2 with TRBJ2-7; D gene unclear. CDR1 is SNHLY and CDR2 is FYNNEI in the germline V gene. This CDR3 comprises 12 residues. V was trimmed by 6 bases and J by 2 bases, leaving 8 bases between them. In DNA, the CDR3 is TGTGCCAGCAGACCAGACACCTACGAGCAGTACTTC. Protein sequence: CASRPDTYEQYF.

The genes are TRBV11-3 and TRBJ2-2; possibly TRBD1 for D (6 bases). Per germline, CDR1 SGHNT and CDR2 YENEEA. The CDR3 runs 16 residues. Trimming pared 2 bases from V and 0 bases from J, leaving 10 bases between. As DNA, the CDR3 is TGTGCCAGCAGCTTATTCGGGACACCGAACACCGGGGAGCTGTTTTTT. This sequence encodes CASSLFGTPNTGELFF.

CDR3 sequence (DNA): TGTGCCAGCAATCGGGACAGTCATAGCAATCAGCCCCAGCATTTT. It translates to CASNRDSHSNQPQHF. The genes are TRBV2 and TRBJ1-5; TRBD1 matches 7 bases. Germline values: CDR1 SNHLY, CDR2 FYNNEI. V lost 7 bases to trimming and J lost 0 bases; unmatched junction nucleotides: 6. The CDR3 covers 15 residues. The entire variable domain, with the rest obtained from reference TRBV2 and TRBJ1-5, is as follows: EPEVTQTPSHQVTQMGQEVILRCVPISNHLYFYWYRQILGQKVEFLVSFYNNEISEKSEIFDDQFSVERPDGSNFTLKIRSTKLEDSAMYFCASNRDSHSNQPQHFGDGTRLSIL.

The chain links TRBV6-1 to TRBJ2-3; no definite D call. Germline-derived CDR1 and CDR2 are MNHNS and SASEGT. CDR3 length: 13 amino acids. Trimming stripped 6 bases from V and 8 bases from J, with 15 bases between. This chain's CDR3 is CASSRGLGATQYF. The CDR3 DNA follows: TGTGCCAGCAGCCGCGGCCTAGGTGCTACGCAGTATTTT.

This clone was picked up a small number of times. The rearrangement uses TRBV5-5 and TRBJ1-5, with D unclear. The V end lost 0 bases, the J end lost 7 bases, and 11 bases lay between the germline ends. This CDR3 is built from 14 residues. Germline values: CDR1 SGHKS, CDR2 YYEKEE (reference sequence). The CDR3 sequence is CASSLAEWRQPQHF. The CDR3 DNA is TGTGCCAGCAGCTTGGCCGAGTGGCGGCAGCCCCAGCATTTT.

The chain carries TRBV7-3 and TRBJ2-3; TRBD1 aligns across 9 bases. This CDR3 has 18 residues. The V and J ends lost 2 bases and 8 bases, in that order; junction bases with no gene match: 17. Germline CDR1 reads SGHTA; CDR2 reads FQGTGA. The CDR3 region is CASSLGGRQGGRLSTQYF. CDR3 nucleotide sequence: TGTGCCAGCAGCTTAGGGGGCCGACAGGGGGGCCGGTTGAGTACGCAGTATTTT.

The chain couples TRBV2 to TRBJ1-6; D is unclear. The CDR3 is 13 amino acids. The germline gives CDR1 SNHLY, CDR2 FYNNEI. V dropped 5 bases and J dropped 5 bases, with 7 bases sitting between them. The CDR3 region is CASSYYNNSPLHF. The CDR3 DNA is TGTGCCAGCAGTTATTACAATAATTCACCCCTCCACTTT. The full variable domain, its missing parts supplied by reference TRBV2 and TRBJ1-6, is EPEVTQTPSHQVTQMGQEVILRCVPISNHLYFYWYRQILGQKVEFLVSFYNNEISEKSEIFDDQFSVERPDGSNFTLKIRSTKLEDSAMYFCASSYYNNSPLHFGNGTRLTVT.

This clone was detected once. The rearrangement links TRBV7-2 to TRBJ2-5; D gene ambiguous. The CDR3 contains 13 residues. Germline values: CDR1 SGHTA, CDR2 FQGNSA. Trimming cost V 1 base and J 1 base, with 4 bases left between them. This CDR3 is CASSLGAQETQYF. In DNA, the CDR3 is TGTGCCAGCAGCTTAGGGGCCCAAGAGACCCAGTACTTC.